These 8 T cell receptor beta chains share one sample of origin, sequenced in a study of cytomegalovirus exposure and HLA in healthy donors. TCRdb keeps only in-frame clones here, not all; method: immunoSEQ multiplex PCR. The sample records approximately 180,000 clones, approximately 87% being singletons. The sequenced sample consisted of PBMCs. The origin of the receptors is a woman in her twenties or thirties in good health and CMV-seronegative.

This chain joins TRBV5-6 and TRBJ2-4; D is unresolved. Germline V CDR1 and CDR2: SGHDT, YYEEEE. Trimming pared 1 base from V and 1 base from J, leaving 6 bases between. This CDR3 is 14 amino acids long. CDR3 region: CASSLQAAKNIQYF. Here the CDR3 DNA reads TGTGCCAGCAGCTTGCAGGCGGCCAAAAACATTCAGTACTTC.

The V and J genes are TRBV14 and TRBJ1-2; 7 bases match TRBD1. Looked up from germline, CDR1 is SGHDN and CDR2 is FVKESK. The CDR3 loop spans 14 amino acids. With 1 base clipped from V and 4 bases from J, the junction kept 3 bases outside the gene matches. The CDR3 sequence is CASSQVPGGYGYTF. The CDR3 DNA sequence: TGTGCCAGCAGCCAAGTTCCAGGGGGCTATGGCTACACCTTC.

The V and J genes are TRBV4-3 and TRBJ1-5; 8 positions match TRBD1. The trim removed 4 bases at V and 5 bases at J, leaving 1 base unmatched. Per germline, CDR1 LGHNA and CDR2 YSLEER. This CDR3 is built from 13 residues. DNA of the CDR3: TGCGCCAGCAGCCTGGACAGGGATCAGCCCCAGCATTTT. Its translation is CASSLDRDQPQHF.

This sequence joins TRBV4-1 and TRBJ1-4, with unresolved D. This CDR3 is built from 14 residues. V lost 5 bases to trimming and J lost 3 bases, with 10 bases between them. CDR1 MGHRA and CDR2 YSYEKL come from the germline V gene. The CDR3 nucleotides read TGCGCCAGCAGCGGGCAGAATGCTAATGAAAAACTGTTTTTT. Protein product: CASSGQNANEKLFF.

The chain uses TRBV27 and TRBJ1-1; a weak D match, TRBD1 (5 bases). Germline V gives CDR1 MNHEY, CDR2 SMNVEV (reference sequence). V was cut by 2 bases and J by 5 bases, with 9 bases left in between. This CDR3 has 13 amino acids. The CDR3 bases are TGTGCCAGCAGTTTACAGGGTAGGACTGAAGCTTTCTTT. Amino acid sequence: CASSLQGRTEAFF.

Only a few counts were recorded for this clone. The chain uses TRBV5-1 and TRBJ1-1; 9 bases are shared with TRBD1. CDR1 and CDR2 from the germline V gene are SGHRS and YFSETQ. Trimming at V came to 4 bases and at J to 2 bases, leaving 3 bases not matched to a gene. This CDR3 spans 14 amino acids. Here the CDR3 reads CASSLTGGNTEAFF. CDR3 coding DNA: TGCGCCAGCAGCCTGACAGGGGGTAACACTGAAGCTTTCTTT.

This clone showed up just once. The rearrangement links TRBV5-6 to TRBJ1-1; no definite D call. Germline CDR1 is SGHDT and CDR2 is YYEEEE. The CDR3 is 15 amino acids. V was pared by 4 bases and J by 1 base, with 14 bases between. CDR3 nucleotide sequence: TGTGCCAGCAGCCCCCTAGAATTCCGGAACACTGAAGCTTTCTTT. Translated: CASSPLEFRNTEAFF.

The V call is TRBV9, the J call TRBJ1-4; 7 bases match TRBD1. Germline V lookup: CDR1 SGDLS, CDR2 YYNGEE. This CDR3 has 14 residues. V lost 2 bases, J lost 7 bases, and 5 bases stayed unmatched. DNA for the CDR3: TGTGCCAGCAGCGTCCATCAGGGGGGTGAAAAACTGTTTTTT. Protein: CASSVHQGGEKLFF.